The 21 T cell receptor beta chains given below trace back to one sample, sequenced in a study of somatic mutations in cytotoxic T cells in rheumatoid arthritis. Assay: immunoSEQ multiplex PCR; the TCRdb copy retains only in-frame clones and omits some. The sample lists over 10,000 clones; around 83% were seen once. The sample comprised CD8+ T cells sorted from blood. The receptor set was obtained from a woman in her sixties in good health.

This clone has only a few counts. CDR3 protein: CASSSFWGSTDTQYF. The CDR3 bases are TGTGCCAGTAGCTCCTTTTGGGGCAGCACAGATACGCAGTATTTT. V and J are TRBV19 and TRBJ2-3, with D perhaps TRBD1 (5 bases). V shed 6 bases and J shed 0 bases, with 13 bases lying between them. The CDR3 consists of 15 residues. CDR1 is LNHDA and CDR2 is SQIVND in the germline V gene (reference sequence).

This clone was found once. CDR3 sequence: CASTFFAGANYGYTF. DNA of the CDR3: TGTGCCAGCACATTTTTCGCAGGGGCCAACTATGGCTACACCTTC. The gene calls are TRBV6-5 and TRBJ1-2, with D perhaps matching TRBD1 (6 bases). Germline V gene lookup returns CDR1 MNHEY and CDR2 SVGAGI. The CDR3 has 15 residues. V lost 7 bases, J lost 2 bases, and 17 bases lay in between.

As regards this clone: A junction end diverges from the germline sequence, so it may reflect a read error. The sample has other DNA sequences that encode this CDR3 too. As DNA, the CDR3 is TGTGCCAGCAGCCAAGTCCTGGCATCGAACACTGAAGCTTTCTTT. Translating gives CASSQVLASNTEAFF. The chain combines TRBV4-1 with TRBJ1-1, with D unclear. Germline V lookup: CDR1 MGHRA, CDR2 YSYEKL. This CDR3 is built from 15 residues.

This clone occurred a few times. The rearrangement links TRBV6-1 to TRBJ2-3, with a weak D call TRBD1 (5 bases). Germline loops: CDR1 MNHNS, CDR2 SASEGT. Trimming shortened V by 1 base and J by 1 base, and 9 bases separated the two germline ends. The CDR3 is 15 residues long. The CDR3 loop is CASSEDRTRTDTQYF. The CDR3 DNA reads TGTGCCAGCAGTGAAGACAGGACCCGCACAGATACGCAGTATTTT.

The CDR3 loop is CASSVGTSYEQFF. CDR3 in DNA: TGTGCCAGCAGCGTAGGGACTAGCTATGAGCAGTTCTTC. The chain uses TRBV9 and TRBJ2-1; 8 bases are shared with TRBD2. Germline CDR1 SGDLS, CDR2 YYNGEE. There are 13 residues in the CDR3. Germline trimming cut 0 bases from V and 8 bases from J; bases unmatched to any gene: 1.

The V gene is TRBV9, the J gene TRBJ1-1; D is possibly TRBD1 (6 bases). V lost 0 bases and J lost 3, with 9 bases in between. The CDR3 totals 14 residues. Germline V CDR1 and CDR2: SGDLS, YYNGEE. The CDR3 DNA reads TGTGCCAGCAGCGTAGAGGGGGTGGACACTGAAGCTTTCTTT. This translates into CASSVEGVDTEAFF.

The V and J genes are TRBV5-8 and TRBJ1-2, with 7 positions matching TRBD1. CDR1 and CDR2 from the germline V gene are SGHTS and YDEGEE. V lost 4 bases, J lost 6 bases, and 6 bases stayed unmatched. The CDR3 length is 13 residues. CDR3 residues: CASSVNRGDGYTF. The CDR3 DNA sequence: TGTGCCAGCAGCGTAAACAGGGGTGATGGCTACACCTTC.

The chain recombines TRBV4-2 with TRBJ2-1; 16 bases map to TRBD2. The ends lost 2 bases at V and 4 bases at J; junction bases unmatched: 17. This CDR3 spans 22 amino acids. CDR1 LGHNA and CDR2 YNFKEQ come from the germline V gene. The CDR3, as DNA: TGTGCCAGCAGCCAATCTCCCGTCGAGGGACTAGCGGGGGGGCCAGGATACAATGAGCAGTTCTTC. Its translation: CASSQSPVEGLAGGPGYNEQFF.

This clone was picked up a small number of times. This chain uses TRBV28 with TRBJ1-6; tentative D call: TRBD1 (6 bases). CDR3 size: 13 residues. Germline assignment: CDR1 MDHEN and CDR2 SYDVKM. The ends were cut back, 8 bases at V and 8 bases at J, with 13 bases in the middle. In DNA form, the CDR3 reads TGTGCCAGCTACGACAGGCTGGATTCACCCCTCCACTTT. Translating gives CASYDRLDSPLHF. Using reference TRBV28 and TRBJ1-6 for the parts outside the CDR3, the full variable domain is DVKVTQSSRYLVKRTGEKVFLECVQDMDHENMFWYRQDPGLGLRLIYFSYDVKMKEKGDIPEGYSVSREKKERFSLILESASTNQTSMYLCASYDRLDSPLHFGNGTRLTVT.

This rearrangement joins TRBV5-8 to TRBJ1-2, with D tentatively TRBD1 (5 bases). CDR1 and CDR2 (germline): SGHTS, YDEGEE. CDR3 length: 14 residues. Trimming cost V 6 bases and J 8 bases, with 20 bases left between them. CDR3 DNA sequence: TGTGCCAGCATTATTGGACAAGGGGCGGCGGGCTACACCTTC. It yields the protein CASIIGQGAAGYTF.

This chain joins TRBV5-1 and TRBJ2-7; 9 positions match TRBD1. V dropped 0 bases and J dropped 3; count of bases not matched to a gene: 10. CDR1 and CDR2 (germline): SGHRS, YFSETQ. The CDR3 covers 17 residues. The CDR3 here is CASSLALGTGPNYEQYF. CDR3 nucleotide sequence: TGCGCCAGCAGCTTGGCCCTAGGGACAGGGCCCAACTACGAGCAGTACTTC.

J is TRBJ1-2 and V is TRBV19; no clear D. V was trimmed by 6 bases and J by 7 bases, leaving 18 bases between them. This CDR3 is built from 14 residues. Looked up from germline, CDR1 is LNHDA and CDR2 is SQIVND (reference sequence). This CDR3 is CASSAYGEMGGYTF. The CDR3 coding sequence is TGTGCCAGTAGCGCGTATGGAGAGATGGGTGGCTACACCTTC.

The chain combines TRBV28 with TRBJ1-3, with TRBD1 identical over 7 bases. This CDR3 has 14 amino acids. The trim removed 6 bases at V and 2 bases at J, leaving 4 bases unmatched. The V gene's germline CDR1 is MDHEN and CDR2 SYDVKM. The CDR3 nucleotides read TGTGCCAGCAGGGCGACAGGGACTGGAAACACCATATATTTT. Its translation is CASRATGTGNTIYF.

The V gene is TRBV5-4, the J gene TRBJ1-2, with TRBD1 matching 7 bases. CDR1 is SGHNT, CDR2 YYREEE, per germline (reference sequence). This CDR3 has 13 amino acids. The V and J ends lost 4 bases and 5 bases, in that order; junction bases with no gene match: 5. As DNA, the CDR3 is TGTGCCAGCAGCCCCCCGACAGGGTATGGCTACACCTTC. Encoded protein: CASSPPTGYGYTF. The full variable domain, its missing parts supplied by reference TRBV5-4 and TRBJ1-2, is ETGVTQSPTHLIKTRGQQVTLRCSSQSGHNTVSWYQQALGQGPQFIFQYYREEENGRGNFPPRFSGLQFPNYSSELNVNALELDDSALYLCASSPPTGYGYTFGSGTRLTVV.

The CDR3 here is CASPGGYEAFF. In DNA, the CDR3 is TGTGCCAGCCCAGGGGGCTATGAAGCTTTCTTT. This chain joins TRBV6-1 and TRBJ1-1; 8 nucleotides agree with TRBD1. The CDR3 is 11 amino acids. V lost 8 bases to trimming and J lost 7 bases; unmatched junction nucleotides: 3. In germline, CDR1 is MNHNS, CDR2 SASEGT.

CDR3 nucleotide sequence: TGTGCCAGCAGTAGACAGGGCTCGGACACCGGGGAGCTGTTTTTT. Translating it yields CASSRQGSDTGELFF. The chain is built from TRBV6-4 and TRBJ2-2; 7 nucleotides align to TRBD1. This CDR3 has 15 residues. The ends lost 5 bases at V and 3 bases at J; junction bases unmatched: 6. Germline assignment: CDR1 MRHNA and CDR2 SNTAGT.

This sequence joins TRBV6-1 and TRBJ2-1; TRBD1 might be the D (6 bases). The CDR3 spans 11 residues. CDR1 is MNHNS, CDR2 SASEGT, per germline. The germline V and J ends were trimmed by 6 bases and 9 bases, with 9 bases remaining between them. DNA for the CDR3: TGTGCCAGCAGGAGGGGGTTTGAGCAGTTCTTC. Translated, it gives CASRRGFEQFF.

The chain combines TRBV7-9 with TRBJ1-1; D is perhaps TRBD1 (5 bases). The CDR3 covers 13 residues. Trimming removed 5 bases at V and 3 bases at J, with 10 bases between. The germline V gene encodes CDR1 SEHNR and CDR2 FQNEAQ (reference sequence). The CDR3 region has the DNA TGTGCCAGCAGCGCGGGACTTTACACTGAAGCTTTCTTT. It translates to CASSAGLYTEAFF.

The genes are TRBV27 and TRBJ1-6; TRBD1 matches 10 bases. Germline V gene data show CDR1 as MNHEY and CDR2 as SMNVEV (reference sequence). The CDR3 is made up of 18 amino acids. V was clipped by 6 bases and J by 0 bases; unmatched bases: 8. CDR3 loop: CASRDLRTGGSYNSPLHF. CDR3 in DNA: TGTGCCAGCAGAGATCTCAGGACAGGGGGCTCCTATAATTCACCCCTCCACTTT.

The chain uses TRBV9 and TRBJ2-4; the D is unclear. Trimming pared 3 bases from V and 3 bases from J, leaving 13 bases between. The CDR3 consists of 15 residues. From germline, CDR1 is SGDLS and CDR2 YYNGEE. CDR3 bases: TGTGCCAGCAGCGAGAGGAGTGATAGCAAAAACATTCAGTACTTC. This gives the protein CASSERSDSKNIQYF. The variable domain in full, completed from reference TRBV9 and TRBJ2-4, reads DSGVTQTPKHLITATGQRVTLRCSPRSGDLSVYWYQQSLDQGLQFLIQYYNGEERAKGNILERFSAQQFPDLHSELNLSSLELGDSALYFCASSERSDSKNIQYFGAGTRLSVL.

The CDR3 nucleotides are TGTGCCAGCAGTTTTCTGGCAGATCGTACTGAAGCTTTCTTT. It specifies CASSFLADRTEAFF. V usage is TRBV28 and J usage is TRBJ1-1; no clear D gene. V was cut by 3 bases and J by 5 bases, with 13 bases left in between. The CDR3 sequence is 14 residues long. Germline V gene lookup returns CDR1 MDHEN and CDR2 SYDVKM.